This T cell receptor (beta chain) was found in a study of OX40 agonist ivuxolimab in advanced cancers. Study at large: Patients were treated with intravenous ivuxolimab, dosed at 0.01 to 10 mg/kg and infused every 2 weeks. Study-wide results and caveats: Compared with CD4+, CD8+ T cells on average had more expanded clones. The study did not work out the antigen specificity of the expanded peripheral T cells.

Using immunoSEQ multiplex PCR, the repertoire was profiled, and TCRdb retains in-frame clones only, with some absent. This sample has tens of thousands of clones, with around 90% found just once. The germline V gene has CDR1 SGHKS and CDR2 YYEKEE (reference sequence). The CDR3 has 16 residues. Trimming removed 4 bases from V and 5 bases from J; junction bases left unmatched: 11. In regard to this clone: Its antigen remains unknown.

Sequences were derived from CD4+ or CD8+ T cells sorted from blood, sampled in a trial of the OX40 agonist ivuxolimab. The sequence was obtained from an adult with an advanced solid tumor such as melanoma, head and neck, liver or kidney cancer. The chain recombines TRBV5-5 with TRBJ2-5; 10 nucleotides match TRBD1. CDR3: CASSPRDRGEWETQYF. In DNA, the CDR3 is TGTGCCAGCAGCCCCCGGGACAGGGGAGAGTGGGAGACCCAGTACTTC.